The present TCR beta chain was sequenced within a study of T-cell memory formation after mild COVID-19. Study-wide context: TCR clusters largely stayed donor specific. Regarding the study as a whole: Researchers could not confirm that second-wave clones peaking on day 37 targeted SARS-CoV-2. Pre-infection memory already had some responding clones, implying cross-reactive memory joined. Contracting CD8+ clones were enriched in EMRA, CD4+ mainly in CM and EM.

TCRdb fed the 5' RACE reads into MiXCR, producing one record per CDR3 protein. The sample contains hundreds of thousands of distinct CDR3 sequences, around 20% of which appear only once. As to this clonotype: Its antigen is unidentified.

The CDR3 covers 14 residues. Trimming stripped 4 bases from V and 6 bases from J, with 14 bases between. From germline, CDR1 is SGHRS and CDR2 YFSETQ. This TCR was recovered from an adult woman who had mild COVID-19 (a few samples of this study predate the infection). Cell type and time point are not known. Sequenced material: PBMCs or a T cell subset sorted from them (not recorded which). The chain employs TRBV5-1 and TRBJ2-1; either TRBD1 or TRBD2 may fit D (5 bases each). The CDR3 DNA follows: TGCGCCAGCAGCCTCGCCCGGGGCCTCAATGAGCAGTTCTTC. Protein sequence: CASSLARGLNEQFF.